A single sample gave rise to the 5 T cell receptor beta chains below, sequenced in a study of molecular identifiers for immune sequencing clone quantification. MiXCR was run by TCRdb on the PCR reads, yielding one entry per CDR3 protein. The sample consists of more than 250,000 distinct CDR3 sequences, about 22% of them appearing once. The sequencing sample was made of naive CD8+ T cells from blood, with Jurkat cell RNA spiked in. Subset specified: FACS-sorted CD8+CD4-CCR7+CD45RA+ naive T cells. These receptors came from a human donor in good health. Some libraries in this study had Jurkat cell RNA spiked in.

This clonotype occurred many times. The chain recombines TRBV27 with TRBJ2-7, with 9 positions matching TRBD2. The CDR3 extends over 15 amino acids. V trimming: 4 bases; J trimming: 1 base; junction bases outside the gene matches: 5. Germline loops: CDR1 MNHEY, CDR2 SMNVEV (reference sequence). The CDR3 region is CASSYSGRGSYEQYF. The CDR3 DNA is TGTGCCAGCAGTTATAGCGGGAGAGGTTCCTACGAGCAGTACTTC.

This clonotype has a handful of counts. The chain joins TRBV11-2 to TRBJ2-3, with 9 bases lining up with TRBD1. In germline, CDR1 is SGHAT, CDR2 FQNNGV. CDR3 length: 17 amino acids. Unmatched junction bases numbered 4, after V lost 0 bases and J lost 0 bases. CDR3 sequence reads: CASSLEAGTGSTDTQYF. CDR3 in DNA: TGTGCCAGCAGCTTAGAAGCCGGGACAGGGAGCACAGATACGCAGTATTTT.

V and J are TRBV6-2 or TRBV6-3 and TRBJ2-2, with 13 bases identical to TRBD2. The germline V gene has CDR1 MNHEY and CDR2 SVGEGT. The CDR3 is made up of 17 amino acids. The V and J ends lost 6 bases and 5 bases, in that order; junction bases with no gene match: 9. This CDR3 is CASRPGSGLAGTGELFF. CDR3 DNA sequence: TGTGCCAGCAGACCCGGCTCGGGACTAGCGGGAACCGGGGAGCTGTTTTTT.

This clonotype was seen only once. A single base separates this from a much larger clone, so it may be a read error. The rearrangement uses TRBV5-6 and TRBJ1-1, with D possibly matching TRBD1 (5 bases). This CDR3 is built from 15 residues. Germline values: CDR1 SGHDT, CDR2 YYEEEE. CDR3 sequence reads: CVSSPDSLWSTEAFF. The CDR3 nucleotides read TGTGTCAGCAGCCCTGACAGCCTGTGGAGCACTGAAGCTTTCTTT.

At least ten counts were recorded for this clonotype. This chain uses TRBV4-2 with TRBJ2-3; a possible D gene is TRBD2 (6 bases). With 1 base removed from V and 4 bases from J, the gap between germline ends came to 18 bases. Germline V gene data show CDR1 as LGHNA and CDR2 as YNFKEQ. This CDR3 contains 17 residues. DNA for the CDR3: TGTGCCAGCAGCCAAGTCCAACTGGGGGGTCGGGCAGATACGCAGTATTTT. This codes for CASSQVQLGGRADTQYF.